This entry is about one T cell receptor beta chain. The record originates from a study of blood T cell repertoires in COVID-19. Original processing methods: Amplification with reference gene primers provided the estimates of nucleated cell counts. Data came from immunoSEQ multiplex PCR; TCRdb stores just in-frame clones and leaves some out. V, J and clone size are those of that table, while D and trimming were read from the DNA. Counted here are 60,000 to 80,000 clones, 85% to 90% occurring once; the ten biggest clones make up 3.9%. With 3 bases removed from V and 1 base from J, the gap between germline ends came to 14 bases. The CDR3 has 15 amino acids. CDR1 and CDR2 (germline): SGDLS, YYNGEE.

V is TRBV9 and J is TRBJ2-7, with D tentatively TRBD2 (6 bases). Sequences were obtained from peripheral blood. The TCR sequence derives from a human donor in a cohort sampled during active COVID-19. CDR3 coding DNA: TGTGCCAGCAGCGGAAGCGGGCCAGCATCCTACGAGCAGTACTTC. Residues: CASSGSGPASYEQYF. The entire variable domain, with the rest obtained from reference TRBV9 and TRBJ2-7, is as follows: DSGVTQTPKHLITATGQRVTLRCSPRSGDLSVYWYQQSLDQGLQFLIQYYNGEERAKGNILERFSAQQFPDLHSELNLSSLELGDSALYFCASSGSGPASYEQYFGPGTRLTVT.